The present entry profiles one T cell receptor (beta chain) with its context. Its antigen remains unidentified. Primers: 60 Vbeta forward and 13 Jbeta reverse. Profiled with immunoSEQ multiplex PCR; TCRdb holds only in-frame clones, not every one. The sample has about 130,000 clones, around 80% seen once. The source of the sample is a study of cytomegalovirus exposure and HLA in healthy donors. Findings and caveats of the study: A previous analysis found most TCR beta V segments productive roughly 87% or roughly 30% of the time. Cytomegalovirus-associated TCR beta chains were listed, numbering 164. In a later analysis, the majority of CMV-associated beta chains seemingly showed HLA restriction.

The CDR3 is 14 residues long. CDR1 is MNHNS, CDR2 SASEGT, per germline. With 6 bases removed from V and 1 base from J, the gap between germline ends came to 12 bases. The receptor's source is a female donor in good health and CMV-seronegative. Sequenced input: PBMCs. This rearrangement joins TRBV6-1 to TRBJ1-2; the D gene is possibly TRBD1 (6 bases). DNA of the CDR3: TGTGCCAGCAGCTTACAGGGTCTTAACTATGGCTACACCTTC. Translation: CASSLQGLNYGYTF.